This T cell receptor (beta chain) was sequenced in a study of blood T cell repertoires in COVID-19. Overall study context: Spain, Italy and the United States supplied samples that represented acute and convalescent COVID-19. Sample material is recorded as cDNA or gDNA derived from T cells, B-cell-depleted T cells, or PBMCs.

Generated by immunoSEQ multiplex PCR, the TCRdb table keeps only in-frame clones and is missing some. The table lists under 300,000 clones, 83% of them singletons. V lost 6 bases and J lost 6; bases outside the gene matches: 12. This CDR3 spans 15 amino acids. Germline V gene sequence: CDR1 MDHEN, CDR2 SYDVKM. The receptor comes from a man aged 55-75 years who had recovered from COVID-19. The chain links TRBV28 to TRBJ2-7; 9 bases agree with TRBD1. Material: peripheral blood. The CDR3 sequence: CASRGQGPGHLEQYF. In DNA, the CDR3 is TGTGCCAGCAGGGGACAGGGACCGGGACATCTCGAGCAGTACTTC.